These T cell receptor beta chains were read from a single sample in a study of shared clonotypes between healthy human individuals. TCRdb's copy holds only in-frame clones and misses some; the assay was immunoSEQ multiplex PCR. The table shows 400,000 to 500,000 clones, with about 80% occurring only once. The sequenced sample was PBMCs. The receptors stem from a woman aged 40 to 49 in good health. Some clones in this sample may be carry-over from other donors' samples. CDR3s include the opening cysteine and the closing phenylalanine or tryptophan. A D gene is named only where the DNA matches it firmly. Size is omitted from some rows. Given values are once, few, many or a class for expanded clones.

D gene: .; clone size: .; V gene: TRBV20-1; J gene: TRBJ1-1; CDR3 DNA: TGCAGTGCCCCGTTGGCAGAAGCTTTCTTT; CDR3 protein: CSAPLAEAFF
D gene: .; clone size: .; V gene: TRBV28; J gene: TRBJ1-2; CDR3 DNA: TGTGCCAGCACCCTTTTGGGGGGTGGCTACACCTTC; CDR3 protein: CASTLLGGGYTF
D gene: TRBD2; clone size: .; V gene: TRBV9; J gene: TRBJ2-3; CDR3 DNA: TGTGCCAGCAGCAGGGGTTTAGCGGGAGAATTTAGCACAGATACGCAGTATTTT; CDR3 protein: CASSRGLAGEFSTDTQYF
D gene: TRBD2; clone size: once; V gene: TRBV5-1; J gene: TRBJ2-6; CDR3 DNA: TGCGCCAGCTCGCCTAGCGGGAGGAGCTCTGGGGCCAACGTCCTGACTTTC; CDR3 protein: CASSPSGRSSGANVLTF
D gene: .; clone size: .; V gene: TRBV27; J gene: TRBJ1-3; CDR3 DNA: TGTGCCAGCAGTTCCCAGTTCTCTGGAAACACCATATATTTT; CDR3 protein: CASSSQFSGNTIYF
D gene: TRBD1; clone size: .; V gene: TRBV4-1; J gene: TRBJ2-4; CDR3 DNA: TGCGCCAGCAGCCCACCGGGACAGGGGGCCAAAAACATTCAGTACTTC; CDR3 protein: CASSPPGQGAKNIQYF
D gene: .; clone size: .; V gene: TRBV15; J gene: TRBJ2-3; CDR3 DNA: TGTGCCTCTCCGACAGGGGAGTTGGCGGGAGTAGGGCCATCGCAGTATTTT; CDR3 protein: CASPTGELAGVGPSQYF
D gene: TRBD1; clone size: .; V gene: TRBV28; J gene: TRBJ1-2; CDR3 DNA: TGTGCCAGCAGCCCCGGACAGGGGTATGGCTACACCTTC; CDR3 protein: CASSPGQGYGYTF
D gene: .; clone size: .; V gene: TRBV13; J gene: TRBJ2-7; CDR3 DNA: TGTGCCAGCAGCTTAGGCCTATATGGGACCTTCGAGCAGTACTTC; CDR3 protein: CASSLGLYGTFEQYF
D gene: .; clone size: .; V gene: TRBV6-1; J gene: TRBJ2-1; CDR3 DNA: TGTGCCAGCAGGGGGGGCTTGAGGGACAATGAGCAGTTCTTC; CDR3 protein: CASRGGLRDNEQFF
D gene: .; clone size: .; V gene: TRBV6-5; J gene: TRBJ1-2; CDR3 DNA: TGTGCCAGCAGTTACTCGAGTGGAGGGGGTAACTATGGCTACACCTTC; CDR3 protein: CASSYSSGGGNYGYTF
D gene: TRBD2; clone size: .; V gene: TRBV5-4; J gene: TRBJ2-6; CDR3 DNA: TGTGCCAGCAGCCCCACCGGGGGGGCGGGGGCCAACGTCCTGACTTTC; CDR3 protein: CASSPTGGAGANVLTF
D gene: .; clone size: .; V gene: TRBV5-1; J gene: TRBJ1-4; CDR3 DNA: TGCGCCAGCAGCCTCCAGGGAAGCACTAATGAAAAACTGTTTTTT; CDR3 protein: CASSLQGSTNEKLFF
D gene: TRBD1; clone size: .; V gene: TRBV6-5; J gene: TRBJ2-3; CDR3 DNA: TGTGCCAGCAGTTATGCGGGACAGGGTTCGGAAGATACGCAGTATTTT; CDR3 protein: CASSYAGQGSEDTQYF
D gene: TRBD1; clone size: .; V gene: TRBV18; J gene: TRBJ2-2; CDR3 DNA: TGTGCCAGCTCATCCACAGGGACAGGGGCCTTCACCGGGGAGCTGTTTTTT; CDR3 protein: CASSSTGTGAFTGELFF
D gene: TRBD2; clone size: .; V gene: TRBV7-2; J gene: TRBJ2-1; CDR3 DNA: TGTGCCAGCAGCTCTACTAGCGGGGTATTCTACAATGAGCAGTTCTTC; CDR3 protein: CASSSTSGVFYNEQFF
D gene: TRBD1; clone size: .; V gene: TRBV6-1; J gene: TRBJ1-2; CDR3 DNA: TGTGCCAGCAGTGGTACAGGGGATTACGGCTACACCTTC; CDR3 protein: CASSGTGDYGYTF
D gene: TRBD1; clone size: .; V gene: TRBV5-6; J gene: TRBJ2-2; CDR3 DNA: TGTGCCAGCAGCGTCGACAGGGTGAATGCCGGGGAGCTGTTTTTT; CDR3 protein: CASSVDRVNAGELFF
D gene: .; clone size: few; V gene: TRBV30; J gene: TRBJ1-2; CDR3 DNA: TGTGCCTGGAGGTTCCATCCACAGGTCGGAGGCTACACCTTC; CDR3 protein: CAWRFHPQVGGYTF
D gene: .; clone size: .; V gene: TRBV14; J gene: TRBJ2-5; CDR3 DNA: TGTGCCAGCAGCCAAGTAAGAGAGACCCAGTACTTC; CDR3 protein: CASSQVRETQYF
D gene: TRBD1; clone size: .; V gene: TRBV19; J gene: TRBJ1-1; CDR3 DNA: TGTGCCAGTAGTTTCACAGGGGGCACTGAAGCTTTCTTT; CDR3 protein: CASSFTGGTEAFF
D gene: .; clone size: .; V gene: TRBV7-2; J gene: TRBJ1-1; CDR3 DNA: TGTGCCAGCAGCTTATTTGATGGGAGGGCAGAAGCTTTCTTT; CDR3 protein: CASSLFDGRAEAFF
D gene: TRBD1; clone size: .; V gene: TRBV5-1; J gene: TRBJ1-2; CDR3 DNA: TGCGCCAGCAAGGAGACAGGGTCGTCTGGCTACACCTTC; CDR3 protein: CASKETGSSGYTF
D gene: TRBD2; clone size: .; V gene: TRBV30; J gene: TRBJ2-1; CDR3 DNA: TGTGCCTGGAGTGTTGGACTAGCGGGCTATGAGCAGTTCTTC; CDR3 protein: CAWSVGLAGYEQFF
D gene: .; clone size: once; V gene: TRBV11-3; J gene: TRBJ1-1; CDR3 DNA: TGTGCCAGCAGCTCCTCTCAGGGACCAAACACTGAAGCTTTCTTT; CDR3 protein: CASSSSQGPNTEAFF
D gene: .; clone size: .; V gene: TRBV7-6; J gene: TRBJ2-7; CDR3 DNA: TGTGCCAGCAGCTTAGGGCCGTACGGTTACGAGCAGTACTTC; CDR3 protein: CASSLGPYGYEQYF
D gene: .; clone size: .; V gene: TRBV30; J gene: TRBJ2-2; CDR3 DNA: TGTGCCTGGAGCTTTGGGACATCCTACACCGGGGAGCTGTTTTTT; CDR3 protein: CAWSFGTSYTGELFF
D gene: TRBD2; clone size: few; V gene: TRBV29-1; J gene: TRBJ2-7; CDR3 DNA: TGCAGCGTCTCCGGACTAGCGGGAGTCGCGAGGGAGCAGTACTTC; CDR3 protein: CSVSGLAGVAREQYF
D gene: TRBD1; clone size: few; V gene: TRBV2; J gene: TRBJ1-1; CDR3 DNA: TGTGCCAGCCATCCTGACAGGGGCACTGAAGCTTTCTTT; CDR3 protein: CASHPDRGTEAFF
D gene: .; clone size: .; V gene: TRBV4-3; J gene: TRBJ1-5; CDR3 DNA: TGCGCCAGCAGCCAAGAGAGCGATCAGCCCCAGCATTTT; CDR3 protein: CASSQESDQPQHF
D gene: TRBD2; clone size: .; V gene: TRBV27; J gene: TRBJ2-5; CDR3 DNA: TGTGCCAGCAGTATACTTAGCGGGAGGGAAGAGACCCAGTACTTC; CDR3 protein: CASSILSGREETQYF
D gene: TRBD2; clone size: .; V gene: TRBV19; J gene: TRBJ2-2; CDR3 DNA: TGTGCCAGTAGTATTTCCCGGACTAGCGGGAGTTTGACCGGGGAGCTGTTTTTT; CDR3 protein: CASSISRTSGSLTGELFF
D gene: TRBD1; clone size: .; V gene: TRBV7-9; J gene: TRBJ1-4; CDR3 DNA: TGTGCCAGCAGCGAGGGACAGACTAATGAAAAACTGTTTTTT; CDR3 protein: CASSEGQTNEKLFF
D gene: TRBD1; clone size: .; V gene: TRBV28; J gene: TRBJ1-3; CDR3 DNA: TGTACCGTTTGGGACAGGGCTGGAAACACCATATATTTT; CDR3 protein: CTVWDRAGNTIYF
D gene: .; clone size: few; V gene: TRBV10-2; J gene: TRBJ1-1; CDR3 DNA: TGCGCCAGCAGGCCGGGAGACGTGGACACTGAAGCTTTCTTT; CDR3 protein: CASRPGDVDTEAFF
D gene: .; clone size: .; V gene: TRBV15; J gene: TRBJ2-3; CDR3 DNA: TGTGCCACCAGCAGGGTCGGGATGGATACGCAGTATTTT; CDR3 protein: CATSRVGMDTQYF
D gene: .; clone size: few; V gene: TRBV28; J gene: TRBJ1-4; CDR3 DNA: TGTGCCAGCAGCCTCCCCCCCAGTGAAAAACTGTTTTTT; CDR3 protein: CASSLPPSEKLFF
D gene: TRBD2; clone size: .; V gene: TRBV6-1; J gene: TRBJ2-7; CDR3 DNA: TGTGCCAGCAGTGCCCGGGGGGATTCCTACGAGCAGTACTTC; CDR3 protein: CASSARGDSYEQYF
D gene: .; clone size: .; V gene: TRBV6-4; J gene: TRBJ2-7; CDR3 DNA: TGTGCCAGCAGCGCCGGGTGGGGCTCCGAGCAGTACTTC; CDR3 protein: CASSAGWGSEQYF
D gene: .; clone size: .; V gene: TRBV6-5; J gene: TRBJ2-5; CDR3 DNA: TGTGCCAGCAGTTACTTGGGGTATGGCGAGACCCAGTACTTC; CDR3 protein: CASSYLGYGETQYF
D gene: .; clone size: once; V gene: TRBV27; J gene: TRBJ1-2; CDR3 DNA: TGTGCCAGCAGTAGAACAGGGAGAATGGGCTACACCTTC; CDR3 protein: CASSRTGRMGYTF
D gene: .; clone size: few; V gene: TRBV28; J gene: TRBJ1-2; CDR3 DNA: TGTGCCAGCAGTTACGGGACGGCGGACTATGGCTACACCTTC; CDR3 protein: CASSYGTADYGYTF
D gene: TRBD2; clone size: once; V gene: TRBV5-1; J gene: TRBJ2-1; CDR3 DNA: TGCGCCAGCAGCTTGGTACTAGCGGAGAGCAATGAGCAGTTCTTC; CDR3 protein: CASSLVLAESNEQFF
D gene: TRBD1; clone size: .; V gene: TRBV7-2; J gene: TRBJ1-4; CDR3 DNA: TGTGCCAGCAGCCAGGGGGCAGGGGTTGAAAAACTGTTTTTT; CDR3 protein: CASSQGAGVEKLFF
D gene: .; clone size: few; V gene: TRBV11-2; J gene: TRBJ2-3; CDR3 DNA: TGTGCCAGCAGCTTAATGCGCACCAGCACGGATACGCAGTATTTT; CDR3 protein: CASSLMRTSTDTQYF
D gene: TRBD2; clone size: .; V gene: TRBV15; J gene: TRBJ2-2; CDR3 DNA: TGTGCCACCAGCACAGCTCCTGGACTAGCGGGAGGCCAGAACACCGGGGAGCTGTTTTTT; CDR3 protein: CATSTAPGLAGGQNTGELFF
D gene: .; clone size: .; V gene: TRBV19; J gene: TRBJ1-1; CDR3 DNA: TGTGCCAGTAGTATGAGGGCGGAACCAATGAACACTGAAGCTTTCTTT; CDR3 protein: CASSMRAEPMNTEAFF
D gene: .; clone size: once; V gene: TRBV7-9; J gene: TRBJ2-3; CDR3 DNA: TGTGCCAGCAGCCCCCCGGGACTTAGCACAGATACGCAGTATTTT; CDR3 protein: CASSPPGLSTDTQYF
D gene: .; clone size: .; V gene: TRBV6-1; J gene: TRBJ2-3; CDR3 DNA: TGTGCCAGCACAAAGAGCACAGATACGCAGTATTTT; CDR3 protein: CASTKSTDTQYF
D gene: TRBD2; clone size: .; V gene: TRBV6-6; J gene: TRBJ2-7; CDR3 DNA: TGTGCCAGCGCCGGGACTAGCCCTATGGGGGAGCAGTACTTC; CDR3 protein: CASAGTSPMGEQYF
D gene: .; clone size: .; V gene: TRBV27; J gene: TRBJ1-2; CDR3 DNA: TGTGCCAGCAGCAAGCATCTGAGCTATGGCTACACCTTC; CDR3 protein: CASSKHLSYGYTF
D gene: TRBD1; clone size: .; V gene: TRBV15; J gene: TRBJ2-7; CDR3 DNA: TGTGCCACCAGCAGAGAAGGGACAGGGAGCTCCTACGAGCAGTACTTC; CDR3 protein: CATSREGTGSSYEQYF
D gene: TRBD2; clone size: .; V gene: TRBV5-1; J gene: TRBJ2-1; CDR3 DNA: TGCGCCAGCAGCCCGGGATTGACTAGCGGGAGCCACAATGAGCAGTTCTTC; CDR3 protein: CASSPGLTSGSHNEQFF
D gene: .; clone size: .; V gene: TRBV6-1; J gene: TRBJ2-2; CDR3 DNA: TGTGCCAGCAGTAGAGAGGGCTACACCGGGGAGCTGTTTTTT; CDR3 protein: CASSREGYTGELFF
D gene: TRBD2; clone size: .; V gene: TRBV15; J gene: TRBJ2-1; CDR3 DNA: TGTGCCACCAGGTGGGAGGGCCAGTATGAGCAGTTCTTC; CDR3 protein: CATRWEGQYEQFF
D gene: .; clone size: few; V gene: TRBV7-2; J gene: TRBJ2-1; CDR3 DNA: TGTGCCAGCAGCTTGCGGACAATGGATGAGCAGTTCTTC; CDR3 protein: CASSLRTMDEQFF
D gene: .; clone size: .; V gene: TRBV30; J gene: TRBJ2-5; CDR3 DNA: TGTGCCTGGAGTGTCCTACAAGAGACCCAGTACTTC; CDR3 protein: CAWSVLQETQYF
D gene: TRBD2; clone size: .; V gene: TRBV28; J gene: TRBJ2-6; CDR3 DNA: TGTGCCAGCAGATTGAATAGCGGGAGGGGAGCTGGGGCCAACGTCCTGACTTTC; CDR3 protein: CASRLNSGRGAGANVLTF
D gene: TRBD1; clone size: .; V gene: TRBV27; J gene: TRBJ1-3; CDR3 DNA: TGTGCCAGCAGTTTACAAGGACAGGGGTTCCCTGGAAACACCATATATTTT; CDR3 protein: CASSLQGQGFPGNTIYF